This is a list of T cell receptor beta chains from one sample in a study of blood T cell repertoires in COVID-19. The protocol was immunoSEQ multiplex PCR, while the TCRdb copy is restricted to in-frame clones and leaves out a portion. The sample has just over 300,000 clones; about nine tenths are singletons. Sequencing input: PBMCs or T cells enriched from blood (not recorded which). The receptors derive from a man younger than 40 who had recovered from COVID-19. Both conserved end residues are part of each CDR3.

V gene	J gene	CDR3 protein
TRBV5-1	TRBJ1-3	CASSPRAGSGNTIYF
TRBV27	TRBJ2-6	CASSLKGAHLSGANVLTF
TRBV28	TRBJ1-1	CASGIDRADTEAFF
TRBV27	TRBJ1-1	CASRTYAGNGFFF
TRBV27	TRBJ1-4	CASSLPRVLEKLFF
TRBV9	TRBJ2-7	CASSVGALEEQYF
TRBV6-5	TRBJ1-1	CASSVRGLEYTEAFF
TRBV27	TRBJ2-1	CASSYSGGTGNEQFF
TRBV24-1	TRBJ2-5	CATSDRDIETQYF
TRBV6-4	TRBJ2-1	CASSDSSSLPGLSSYNEQFF
TRBV6-5	TRBJ1-2	CASTVGANYNYGYTF
TRBV2	TRBJ1-5	CASSGAPGQDSNQPQHF
TRBV28	TRBJ1-1	CASSFPGGSTEAFF
TRBV4-1	TRBJ2-7	CASSSSAGWAYEQYF
TRBV12-2	TRBJ1-2	CASRLEPYRDRVFWAFGYTF
TRBV15	TRBJ2-3	CATSGDGLFTDTQYF
TRBV24-1	TRBJ2-1	CATSEPAGTSGRAAYNEQFF
TRBV24-1	TRBJ1-3	CATSESGFGNTIYF
TRBV7-2	TRBJ2-3	CASSLARSTDTQYF
TRBV7-2	TRBJ1-1	CASSFRVNPNTEAFF
TRBV2	TRBJ2-2	CASSEGAGGTGELFF
TRBV5-6	TRBJ2-7	CASSLAGVLYEQYF
TRBV7-6	TRBJ2-7	CASSSLRGPAGEQYF
TRBV7-9	TRBJ2-3	CASSERGTDTQYF
TRBV5-1	TRBJ1-2	CASSLYGGGYTF
TRBV10-1	TRBJ2-2	CASSDRGRFTGELFF
TRBV4-1	TRBJ1-5	CAPPLGGGQPQHF
TRBV5-4	TRBJ2-1	CASSSGLAGGPYNEQFF
TRBV5-4	TRBJ2-7	CASSLQAGSYEQYF
TRBV27	TRBJ1-2	CASSFGTGPFQYTF
TRBV6-2/TRBV6-3	TRBJ2-1	CASSYPPRLADNEQFF
TRBV7-9	TRBJ2-2	CASSLRPSENTGELFF
TRBV5-1	TRBJ1-1	CASSATGWHTEAFF
TRBV19	TRBJ2-7	CASSIPGTGSGEQYF
TRBV3-1/TRBV3-2	TRBJ1-2	CASSRRDRDGYTF
TRBV19	TRBJ2-1	CASSPAGTGGVEQFF
TRBV19	TRBJ1-3	CAAGFPGFSGNTIYF
TRBV9	TRBJ1-5	CASSAGTGNQPQHF
TRBV7-2	TRBJ2-2	CASSLAPSGRRTGELFF
TRBV19	TRBJ2-5	CASSILGARQETQYF
TRBV19	TRBJ1-2	CASSQGQNYGYTF
TRBV6-5	TRBJ1-1	CASSALVRNTEAFF
TRBV7-9	TRBJ2-7	CASSVDRGYPLYEQYF
TRBV7-9	TRBJ2-5	CASIGQGRETQYF
TRBV19	TRBJ1-6	CASRARMPQDNSPLHF